This passage covers 19 T cell receptor beta chains from one sample sequenced in a study of sequential checkpoint blockade in melanoma. Indicated treatment: randomized to nivolumab then ipilimumab (arm A) or the reverse (arm B). Here immunoSEQ multiplex PCR was the method, and the copy in TCRdb shows in-frame clones only, minus some. Of around 19,000 clones listed, roughly four fifths are singletons. Sequenced here: CD8+ T cells sorted from blood (inferred from file names), sampled from a patient given nivolumab and ipilimumab in sequence. The receptors were sampled from a human donor with melanoma.

The chain uses TRBV28 and TRBJ2-5, with 12 bases that match TRBD2. Germline CDR1 reads MDHEN; CDR2 reads SYDVKM. This CDR3 comprises 14 residues. The V and J ends lost 7 bases and 5 bases, in that order; junction bases with no gene match: 5. CDR3 coding DNA: TGTGCCAGCACGCGACTAGCGGGGGACGAGACCCAGTACTTC. Translating gives CASTRLAGDETQYF.

The rearrangement uses TRBV10-3 and TRBJ1-5; 7 nucleotides align to TRBD1. This CDR3 has 15 residues. Germline V gene lookup returns CDR1 ENHRY and CDR2 SYGVKD. Trimming took 2 bases from V and 1 from J; bases not matched to a gene: 2. Here the CDR3 reads CAISEDRASNQPQHF. CDR3 nucleotide sequence: TGTGCCATCAGTGAGGACAGGGCAAGCAATCAGCCCCAGCATTTT.

The chain combines TRBV28 with TRBJ2-1, with a possible D match to TRBD1 (6 bases). The V end was cut by 5 bases, the J end by 0 bases, with 8 bases between. Per the germline V gene, CDR1 is MDHEN and CDR2 is SYDVKM. The CDR3 is 14 amino acids. The CDR3 coding sequence is TGTGCCAGCAGTCAGGACAGCTCCTACAATGAGCAGTTCTTC. It translates to CASSQDSSYNEQFF.

The rearrangement uses TRBV27 and TRBJ2-3; D might be TRBD1 (5 bases). The germline CDR1 and CDR2 sequences are MNHEY and SMNVEV (reference sequence). CDR3 size: 15 residues. The ends were cut back, 2 bases at V and 3 bases at J, with 12 bases in the middle. This chain's CDR3 is CASSLRGRRTDTQYF. The CDR3, as DNA: TGTGCCAGCAGTTTAAGGGGCCGAAGAACAGATACGCAGTATTTT.

The chain has TRBV28 and TRBJ2-2, with a tentative D call TRBD2 (5 bases). The CDR3 totals 15 residues. In germline, CDR1 is MDHEN, CDR2 SYDVKM. Trimming left V 6 bases short and J 0 bases short, with 11 bases between. The CDR3 DNA sequence: TGTGCCAGCAGCCCTAGCAGCTCGAACACCGGGGAGCTGTTTTTT. It is translated as CASSPSSSNTGELFF.

A word on this clone: This same CDR3 is encoded by further DNA sequences in the sample. The chain links TRBV4-3 to TRBJ1-1, with unresolved D. CDR1 and CDR2 (germline): LGHNA, YSLEER. This CDR3 is built from 13 residues. V gave up 1 base and J gave up 1 base, with 4 bases separating them. CDR3 nucleotide sequence: TGCGCCAGCAGCCAAGCGGGGAACACTGAAGCTTTCTTT. Protein sequence: CASSQAGNTEAFF.

This chain uses TRBV28 with TRBJ2-7; 9 bases line up with TRBD1. V lost 7 bases, J lost 2 bases, and 9 bases stayed unmatched. Germline CDR1 and CDR2: MDHEN and SYDVKM. CDR3 length equals 15 residues. The CDR3 region has the DNA TGTGCCAGCACCCTAGAAGGGACAGGGACCTACGAGCAGTACTTC. As protein: CASTLEGTGTYEQYF.

The CDR3 sequence is CASSVKTGQETQYF. The CDR3 coding sequence is TGTGCCAGCAGCGTTAAAACAGGGCAGGAGACCCAGTACTTC. V is TRBV7-9 and J is TRBJ2-5; D might be TRBD1 (6 bases). Trimming cost V 5 bases and J 5 bases, with 15 bases left between them. The length of the CDR3 is 14 residues. The V gene's germline CDR1 is SEHNR and CDR2 FQNEAQ (reference sequence).

The CDR3 loop is CASTPLGGRNTGELFF. The CDR3 DNA sequence: TGTGCCAGCACTCCCCTCGGCGGCCGGAACACCGGGGAGCTGTTTTTT. The gene calls are TRBV6-6 and TRBJ2-2; no reliable D call. Germline V CDR1 and CDR2: MNHNY, SVGAGI (reference sequence). The CDR3 covers 16 residues. V lost 7 bases, J lost 1 base, and 16 bases lay in between.

This chain links TRBV5-8 with TRBJ1-6; D is unclear. Trimming left V 4 bases short and J 9 bases short, with 17 bases between. The CDR3 consists of 15 residues. CDR1 and CDR2 from the germline V gene are SGHTS and YDEGEE. CDR3 in amino acids: CASSQETDIGSPLHF. CDR3 coding DNA: TGTGCCAGCAGCCAAGAAACAGATATCGGTTCACCCCTCCACTTT.

The V gene is TRBV6-1, the J gene TRBJ1-2; D gene unclear. V dropped 7 bases and J dropped 0 bases, with 12 bases sitting between them. The CDR3 is 14 residues long. CDR1 is MNHNS, CDR2 SASEGT, per germline. The CDR3 loop reads CASIGSASNYGYTF. The CDR3 DNA is TGTGCCAGCATTGGCAGTGCCTCTAACTATGGCTACACCTTC.

The gene calls are TRBV6-5 and TRBJ2-1; no firm D call. The V gene's germline CDR1 is MNHEY and CDR2 SVGAGI. This CDR3 is 13 amino acids long. Trimming removed 0 bases at V and 7 bases at J, with 7 bases between. This chain's CDR3 is CASSYSRWNEQFF. The DNA of the CDR3 is TGTGCCAGCAGTTACTCCCGGTGGAATGAGCAGTTCTTC.

This clone appeared a few times. V usage is TRBV7-3 and J usage is TRBJ1-3; D is possibly TRBD1 (6 bases). Trimming shortened V by 2 bases and J by 0 bases, and 8 bases separated the two germline ends. This CDR3 is 15 amino acids long. Germline V gene lookup returns CDR1 SGHTA and CDR2 FQGTGA. CDR3 in amino acids: CASSLGTPSGNTIYF. The DNA for the CDR3 is TGTGCCAGCAGCTTAGGGACACCCTCTGGAAACACCATATATTTT.

The chain has TRBV6-1 and TRBJ2-7; TRBD2 is a possible D gene (5 bases). The length of the CDR3 is 13 residues. CDR1 and CDR2 (germline): MNHNS, SASEGT. V lost 5 bases to trimming and J lost 0 bases, with 8 bases between them. This CDR3 is CASSLGSSYEQYF. Here the CDR3 DNA reads TGTGCCAGCAGTCTGGGGAGCTCCTACGAGCAGTACTTC.

The J gene is TRBJ2-3, the V gene TRBV19; TRBD2 aligns across 15 bases. Trimming removed 5 bases from V and 6 bases from J; junction bases left unmatched: 6. Germline loops: CDR1 LNHDA, CDR2 SQIVND (reference sequence). The CDR3 extends over 16 amino acids. The CDR3 bases are TGTGCCAGTAGTGTTAGGACTAGCGGGGGGGTGGATACGCAGTATTTT. Translating gives CASSVRTSGGVDTQYF.

The chain combines TRBV6-5 with TRBJ2-7, with a weak D call TRBD2 (6 bases). Germline lookup yields CDR1 MNHEY and CDR2 SVGAGI. Trimming pared 5 bases from V and 3 bases from J, leaving 14 bases between. This CDR3 comprises 14 residues. In nucleotides, the CDR3 is TGTGCCAGCAGTCCCGGGACTCCTGACTACGAGCAGTACTTC. Protein: CASSPGTPDYEQYF.

The CDR3: CAISRTDGHRSYEQYF. The CDR3 coding sequence is TGTGCCATCAGTAGAACGGACGGACACCGCTCCTACGAGCAGTACTTC. The chain combines TRBV10-3 with TRBJ2-7, with D maybe TRBD1 (5 bases). This CDR3 spans 16 amino acids. In germline, CDR1 is ENHRY, CDR2 SYGVKD. V gave up 5 bases and J gave up 0 bases, with 17 bases separating them.

V gene TRBV4-3 combines with J gene TRBJ2-1; D might be TRBD2 (5 bases). V lost 2 bases and J 3 bases, leaving 29 bases between the germline ends. In germline, CDR1 is LGHNA, CDR2 YSLEER. CDR3 size: 21 residues. CDR3 DNA sequence: TGCGCCAGCAGCCAAAGAGGACCACTCCAAGTCACCACTAGTCTCTACAATGAGCAGTTCTTC. As protein: CASSQRGPLQVTTSLYNEQFF.

The rearrangement links TRBV18 to TRBJ2-2; 8 bases are a match to TRBD1. The CDR3 extends over 15 amino acids. The ends lost 4 bases at V and 0 bases at J; junction bases unmatched: 1. The germline gives CDR1 KGHSH, CDR2 LQKENI. CDR3 amino acids: CASSQDRANTGELFF. The DNA of the CDR3 is TGTGCCAGCTCACAGGACAGGGCGAACACCGGGGAGCTGTTTTTT. Full variable domain (missing parts from reference TRBV18 and TRBJ2-2): NAGVMQNPRHLVRRRGQEARLRCSPMKGHSHVYWYRQLPEEGLKFMVYLQKENIIDESGMPKERFSAEFPKEGPSILRIQQVVRGDSAAYFCASSQDRANTGELFFGEGSRLTVL.